This T cell receptor (beta chain) was sequenced in a study of blood T cells in healthy people across ages. Samples had at least 6 million PBMCs isolated from them. Next came a second PCR, run for about 6 to 12 cycles, which used a sample-barcoded 5' primer along with a J-beta primer mix. TCRdb fed the 5' RACE reads into MiXCR, producing one record per CDR3 protein. The sample records fewer than 1,200,000 distinct CDR3 sequences, approximately 25% being singletons. This clonotype was counted ten times or more. The same data also contributed to another study, on T cells of mothers and their children. That paper notes: Persistent microchimeric T cell clones were not found at ~100 per million sensitivity.

Sequenced material: blood. The receptor's source is a girl under 10 years old in good health.

The CDR3 sequence is CSVDGGSGPGELFF. The CDR3 region has the DNA TGCAGCGTTGATGGGGGGAGCGGGCCCGGGGAGCTGTTTTTT. J is TRBJ2-2 and V is TRBV29-1; perhaps TRBD2 as D (6 bases). The V end was cut by 3 bases, the J end by 6 bases, with 14 bases between. Germline V gene lookup returns CDR1 SQVTM and CDR2 ANQGSEA. This CDR3 is 14 amino acids long.